One sample yielded the 13 T cell receptor beta chains listed below, sequenced in a study of blood T cell repertoires in COVID-19. Repertoires were generated with immunoSEQ multiplex PCR, while TCRdb's copy carries only in-frame clones and drops some. In the table there are about 170,000 clones, more than 75% of which are singletons. Sequencing was carried out using peripheral blood. These receptors came from a woman of 80 years or more with COVID-19, enrolled during active disease.

This clone came up a few times. The chain carries TRBV9 and TRBJ1-4; 8 bases map to TRBD1. V lost 4 bases and J lost 8; bases outside the gene matches: 13. This CDR3 is 16 amino acids long. Germline-derived CDR1 and CDR2 are SGDLS and YYNGEE. DNA for the CDR3: TGTGCCAGCAGCCGCGACAGGGGCGGGGGAACAGAAAAACTGTTTTTT. Translated, it gives CASSRDRGGGTEKLFF.

V gene TRBV2 combines with J gene TRBJ2-1; 7 bases line up with TRBD2. Germline V gene lookup returns CDR1 SNHLY and CDR2 FYNNEI. The V gene end was trimmed by 4 bases and the J gene end by 0 bases; junction bases not matched to a gene: 3. The CDR3 sequence is 15 residues long. The CDR3 DNA is TGTGCCAGCAGTGGGGAGGGGAGCTCCTACAATGAGCAGTTCTTC. Residues: CASSGEGSSYNEQFF.

V and J are TRBV7-8 and TRBJ2-1, with a possible D match to TRBD2 (6 bases). V lost 3 bases and J lost 3, with 9 bases in between. The CDR3 spans 14 residues. CDR1 and CDR2 from the germline V gene are SGHVS and FQNEAQ. This CDR3 is CASSFGGNYNEQFF. The DNA for the CDR3 is TGTGCCAGCAGCTTTGGCGGGAACTACAATGAGCAGTTCTTC.

This clone was seen a single time. CDR3 sequence: CASSPGTVWQVSTDTQYF. DNA for the CDR3: TGTGCCAGCAGCCCCGGGACAGTTTGGCAGGTTAGCACAGATACGCAGTATTTT. This sequence joins TRBV7-9 and TRBJ2-3; 7 bases map to TRBD1. Losses at the gene ends were 5 bases for V and 0 bases for J; bases not matched to a gene: 14. The CDR3 consists of 18 residues. The germline V gene encodes CDR1 SEHNR and CDR2 FQNEAQ (reference sequence).

This chain uses TRBV18 with TRBJ2-3, with 8 bases identical to TRBD2. Losses at the gene ends were 5 bases for V and 1 base for J; bases not matched to a gene: 8. The CDR3 length is 16 residues. Germline V gives CDR1 KGHSH, CDR2 LQKENI. In DNA form, the CDR3 reads TGTGCCAGCTCATCCCGGGTACTAGCGGGCACAGATACGCAGTATTTT. It is translated as CASSSRVLAGTDTQYF.

The gene calls are TRBV27 and TRBJ2-7; TRBD2 might be the D (6 bases). Germline assignment: CDR1 MNHEY and CDR2 SMNVEV (reference sequence). Trimming removed 6 bases from V and 4 bases from J, with 16 bases in between. The CDR3 covers 14 residues. In nucleotides, the CDR3 is TGTGCCAGCAGGCCGACAGCGGGCCGGTACGAGCAGTACTTC. Protein sequence: CASRPTAGRYEQYF.

The chain employs TRBV6-5 and TRBJ1-5; D is ambiguous. The ends were cut back, 6 bases at V and 7 bases at J, with 19 bases in the middle. The germline gives CDR1 MNHEY, CDR2 SVGAGI. The CDR3 totals 15 residues. CDR3 in DNA: TGTGCCAGCAGCCCAGACTCCCGCCCCTTGCAGCCCCAGCATTTT. Encoded protein: CASSPDSRPLQPQHF.

The chain joins TRBV6-6 to TRBJ2-1; 7 bases are shared with TRBD2. J lost 0 bases, V lost 8 bases, and 7 bases had no gene match. The CDR3 spans 15 residues. Germline V gives CDR1 MNHNY, CDR2 SVGAGI (reference sequence). CDR3 nucleotides: TGTGCCAGCGGGGTAGCGGGTAGCTCCTACAATGAGCAGTTCTTC. Translation gives CASGVAGSSYNEQFF.

The chain has TRBV7-7 and TRBJ2-5, with TRBD1 matching 8 bases. Germline lookup yields CDR1 SSHAT and CDR2 FNYEAQ (reference sequence). V shed 5 bases and J 2 bases; nucleotides not matched to a gene: 7. This CDR3 contains 15 residues. Here the CDR3 DNA reads TGTGCCAGCAGCCCAGACAGGGGCCTACAAGAGACCCAGTACTTC. Amino acid sequence: CASSPDRGLQETQYF.

This clone was found once. The V gene is TRBV7-2, the J gene TRBJ2-7; D possibly corresponds to TRBD1 (6 bases). V was shortened by 5 bases and J by 3 bases, with 14 bases between the two germline ends. This CDR3 is 14 amino acids long. Germline V gene lookup returns CDR1 SGHTA and CDR2 FQGNSA. The CDR3 DNA reads TGTGCCAGCAGCCCCCAACAGGGAGACTACGAGCAGTACTTC. This codes for CASSPQQGDYEQYF.

Only one count was recorded for this clone. V and J are TRBV10-3 and TRBJ1-5; D is possibly TRBD1 (5 bases). The CDR3 spans 15 residues. Trimming shortened V by 5 bases and J by 0 bases, and 11 bases separated the two germline ends. Per germline, CDR1 ENHRY and CDR2 SYGVKD. CDR3 DNA: TGTGCCATCAGTTCAGGGTCAAATAGCAATCAGCCCCAGCATTTT. Protein sequence: CAISSGSNSNQPQHF.

This chain connects TRBV27 to TRBJ2-7, with 8 bases that match TRBD2. J gave up 5 bases and V 7 bases, and 10 bases lay outside the gene matches. This CDR3 has 14 residues. In germline, CDR1 is MNHEY, CDR2 SMNVEV (reference sequence). CDR3 in amino acids: CASKVAGRFNEQYF. CDR3 in DNA: TGTGCCAGCAAGGTAGCGGGAAGGTTCAACGAGCAGTACTTC.

CDR3 sequence: CASRPTGPTKAFF. CDR3 DNA sequence: TGTGCCAGTAGGCCGACAGGGCCGACAAAAGCTTTCTTT. The V call is TRBV19, the J call TRBJ1-1, with 7 bases that match TRBD1. There are 13 residues in the CDR3. With 6 bases clipped from V and 9 bases from J, the junction kept 10 bases outside the gene matches. From germline, CDR1 is LNHDA and CDR2 SQIVND (reference sequence).